Below, 21 T cell receptor beta chains from the same sample are listed, as sequenced in a study of tumor and adjacent non-tumor tissue in lung cancer. TCRbeta libraries were built with three rounds of nested PCR, modified from ARM-PCR. TCRdb processed the multiplex PCR reads anew with MiXCR; each CDR3 protein has one entry. The sample gives about 98,000 distinct CDR3 sequences, about 80% of which show up once; 30% is in the top ten. RNA was extracted from bulk tissue without any cell sorting. The normal lung tissue was taken more than 3 cm from the tumor edge. Sequencing was performed on distant non-tumor lung tissue. These receptor sequences come from a man aged 60 to 75 with small cell lung cancer.

For this clonotype: Relative to the germline gene, one junction end is altered; a read error may explain this. The rearrangement joins TRBV6-2 or TRBV6-3 to TRBJ2-3; maybe TRBD1 (5 bases). This CDR3 has 15 amino acids. Germline V gene data show CDR1 as MNHEY and CDR2 as SVGEGT. The CDR3: CASSYSLGATETQYF. In DNA form, the CDR3 reads TGTGCCAGCAGTTACTCCTTAGGAGCGACAGAAACGCAGTATTTT.

A word on this clonotype: Relative to the germline gene, one junction end is altered; a read error may explain this. CDR3 in DNA: TGTGCCACCCACTTGTGGGGGAAACCCTACAATGAGCAGCTCTTC. Translated: CATHLWGKPYNEQLF. V gene TRBV12-3 or TRBV12-4 combines with J gene TRBJ2-1; D tentatively reads TRBD1 or TRBD2 (5 bases each). The CDR3 sequence is 15 residues long.

As to this clonotype: With a much larger clone just one base away, this may be a read error. No conserved phenylalanine or tryptophan ends this CDR3, so it is likely a read error. V and J are TRBV7-9 and TRBJ2-7; D is possibly TRBD1 (5 bases). Germline V CDR1 and CDR2: SEHNR, FQNEAQ (reference sequence). The CDR3 runs to 13 residues. V dropped 4 bases and J dropped 4 bases, with 11 bases sitting between them. The CDR3 is CASSSLDSYEQYC. CDR3 nucleotides: TGTGCCAGCAGCTCCTTAGACAGTTACGAGCAGTACTGC.

A word on this clonotype: Sequence at one end of the junction differs from germline and may be a read error. This chain joins TRBV6-1 and TRBJ2-1, with 9 positions matching TRBD2. Germline CDR1 MNHNS, CDR2 SASEGT. This CDR3 is 14 amino acids long. For the CDR3, the DNA is TGTGCCAGCATCATTAGCGGGAGTGGGAATGAGCAGTTATTC. It specifies CASIISGSGNEQLF.

Comment on this clonotype: A junction boundary mismatches the germline segment, possibly from a read error. The CDR3 spells CASSTRDRLYGCTF. The CDR3 nucleotides are TGTGCCAGCAGCACCCGAGACAGGCTCTATGGCTGCACCTTC. The chain employs TRBV7-9 and TRBJ1-2; a weak D match, TRBD1 (6 bases). The CDR3 is 14 amino acids. Germline values: CDR1 SEHNR, CDR2 FQNEAQ (reference sequence).

On this clonotype itself: This may come from a read error, since a much larger clone is one base off. The chain carries TRBV14 and TRBJ1-2, with D uncertain. Germline V lookup: CDR1 SGHDN, CDR2 FVKESK. This CDR3 has 17 residues. V lost 0 bases and J 2 bases, leaving 16 bases between the germline ends. The CDR3 region is CASSQDRWASPNYGYTF. DNA of the CDR3: TGTGCCAGCAGCCAAGATCGTTGGGCCTCCCCAAACTATGGCTACACCTTC.

Notes on this clonotype: Relative to the germline gene, one junction end is altered; a read error may explain this. The V and J genes are TRBV29-1 and TRBJ2-1; 14 nucleotides match TRBD2. The CDR3 is 16 residues long. Germline V gene sequence: CDR1 SQVTM, CDR2 ANQGSEA. Here the CDR3 reads CSVVTTSGRAGNEEFF. The DNA for the CDR3 is TGCAGCGTCGTTACGACTAGCGGGAGGGCAGGGAATGAGGAGTTCTTC.

Concerning this clonotype: The conserved phenylalanine or tryptophan is not found at the CDR3 terminus, so this likely reflects a read error. The chain uses TRBV29-1 and TRBJ2-7; 8 positions match TRBD2. This CDR3 spans 14 amino acids. Germline V gene data show CDR1 as SQVTM and CDR2 as ANQGSEA. The CDR3 region is CTATLAGSSYEQYS. The CDR3 DNA is TGCACCGCGACGCTAGCGGGTAGCTCCTACGAGCAGTACTCC.

By frequency in the sample, this clonotype is medium-sized (0.01 to 0.1%). The chain has TRBV11-2 and TRBJ1-1; D is perhaps TRBD1 (5 bases). The CDR3 runs 16 residues. Germline CDR1 is SGHAT and CDR2 is FQNNGV. V gave up 8 bases and J gave up 2 bases, with 21 bases separating them. The CDR3 DNA sequence: TGTGCCAGCCTACAGCCATGGCGGGGGTTAAACACTGAAGCTTTCTTT. It translates to CASLQPWRGLNTEAFF.

As to this clonotype: A much larger clone lies one base from this, so it may be a read error. The chain joins TRBV24-1 to TRBJ1-5; no clear D. The tail of the sequence fits TRBJ2-3 better, so the J call may be wrong. The CDR3 sequence is 15 residues long. Germline CDR1 and CDR2: KGHDR and SFDVKD. CDR3 in amino acids: CATSEEFPADQPQYF. CDR3 nucleotide sequence: TGTGCCACCAGTGAGGAGTTTCCAGCAGATCAGCCCCAGTATTTT.

For this clonotype: Because the CDR3 is missing its conserved closing phenylalanine or tryptophan, this is likely a read error. It is unclear where the CDR3 begins or ends on the DNA, so no DNA is shown, and the CDR3 is as TCRdb lists it. The genes are TRBV4-2 and TRBJ2-2. The CDR3 extends over 16 residues, inclusive of both ends. In germline, CDR1 is LGHNA, CDR2 YNFKEQ. CDR3: CAGIQDLRANTGELFY.

On this clonotype: Germline is not matched at one junction end, which may reflect a read error. The rearrangement links TRBV10-1 to TRBJ2-3, with 10 bases matching TRBD1. Germline assignment: CDR1 WNHNN and CDR2 SYGVQD (reference sequence). The CDR3 extends over 14 amino acids. The CDR3 reads CVNKTDRGRDTLYF. DNA of the CDR3: TGCGTCAACAAGACGGACAGGGGGAGGGATACGCTGTATTTT.

This clonotype has just a few counts. No conserved phenylalanine or tryptophan is present at the end of the CDR3, so a read error is the likely explanation. The J gene is TRBJ1-1, the V gene TRBV28, with 8 bases that match TRBD1. CDR1 and CDR2 from the germline V gene are MDHEN and SYDVKM. J was trimmed by 4 bases and V by 5 bases; bases with no gene match: 9. CDR3 length: 15 residues. The DNA of the CDR3 is TGTGCCAGCAGTCCCGGACAGGGAGGGATCACTGAAGCTTTCTCT. It translates to CASSPGQGGITEAFS.

To note about this clonotype: Here the CDR3 omits its conserved ending phenylalanine or tryptophan, so a read error is the likely source. The chain carries TRBV5-4 and TRBJ2-1; 8 nucleotides match TRBD1. CDR3 size: 16 residues. The germline V gene encodes CDR1 SGHNT and CDR2 YYREEE (reference sequence). V was pared by 0 bases and J by 3 bases, with 5 bases of the junction left unmatched. CDR3 sequence: CASSLGAGGFYNEQFL. The CDR3 coding sequence is TGTGCCAGCAGCTTGGGGGCAGGGGGCTTCTACAATGAGCAGTTCCTC.

Regarding this clonotype: The conserved phenylalanine or tryptophan normally closing the CDR3 is absent here, so this likely arose from a read error. No DNA is shown, since the ends of the CDR3 on it are uncertain; the CDR3 is the one TCRdb lists. V gene TRBV12-3 or TRBV12-4 combines with J gene TRBJ2-1; TRBD2, the D gene given by the table, was not confirmed from the DNA. The CDR3 has 14 residues if both end residues are counted. The CDR3 spells CASRWTSGSNEQFS.

As regards this clonotype: Germline and junction disagree at one end, which may indicate a read error. The chain links TRBV12-3 or TRBV12-4 to TRBJ2-6; D assignment may be TRBD1 or TRBD2 (5 bases each). The CDR3 has 15 residues. The CDR3 region is CARSFGVSGTNILTF. CDR3 coding DNA: TGTGCCAGAAGTTTCGGGGTCTCTGGGACCAACATCCTGACTTTC.

As to this clonotype: The CDR3 ends on some other residue instead of the conserved phenylalanine or tryptophan, so this is likely a read error. This rearrangement joins TRBV4-1 to TRBJ2-2; D possibly corresponds to TRBD1 (7 bases). Trimming shortened V by 7 bases and J by 9 bases, and 21 bases separated the two germline ends. The CDR3 is 15 amino acids. CDR1 and CDR2 (germline): MGHRA, YSYEKL. The CDR3 region has the DNA TGCGCCAGCAACAGCAGGGGGGCCTATACCCGGGAGCTGTTTTAT. It is translated as CASNSRGAYTRELFY.

The V gene is TRBV20-1, the J gene TRBJ2-1, with a weak D call TRBD2 (6 bases). This CDR3 is 15 amino acids long. Per germline, CDR1 DFQATT and CDR2 SNEGSKA (reference sequence). The ends were cut back, 3 bases at V and 7 bases at J, with 19 bases in the middle. The CDR3 here is CSARASLGGGNEQFF. CDR3 sequence (DNA): TGCAGTGCTAGGGCCTCATTAGGAGGAGGGAATGAGCAGTTCTTC.

The rearrangement links TRBV28 to TRBJ2-7; D gene unclear. The CDR3 has 14 amino acids. V was cut by 7 bases and J by 3 bases, with 16 bases left in between. CDR1 MDHEN and CDR2 SYDVKM come from the germline V gene. CDR3 in amino acids: CASKVWPHDYEQYF. CDR3 coding DNA: TGTGCCAGCAAGGTCTGGCCGCACGACTACGAGCAGTACTTC. Complete variable domain (other parts from reference TRBV28 and TRBJ2-7): DVKVTQSSRYLVKRTGEKVFLECVQDMDHENMFWYRQDPGLGLRLIYFSYDVKMKEKGDIPEGYSVSREKKERFSLILESASTNQTSMYLCASKVWPHDYEQYFGPGTRLTVT.

In the case of this clonotype: Without the conserved terminal phenylalanine or tryptophan, this CDR3 likely stems from a read error. This chain joins TRBV6-5 and TRBJ1-5; 7 bases match TRBD1. The length of the CDR3 is 16 residues. Germline loops: CDR1 MNHEY, CDR2 SVGAGI. V lost 5 bases to trimming and J lost 11 bases; unmatched junction nucleotides: 18. CDR3 sequence: CASSNYPPRGLRTQHY. The CDR3 coding sequence is TGTGCCAGCAGTAACTACCCACCCAGGGGGTTGAGGACCCAGCATTAT.

As to this clonotype: A clone one base away is much larger, so this may be a read error. The chain joins TRBV20-1 to TRBJ2-7; perhaps D is TRBD1 or TRBD2 (6 bases each). Trimming shortened V by 2 bases and J by 3 bases, and 14 bases separated the two germline ends. CDR1 and CDR2 (germline): DFQATT, SNEGSKA (reference sequence). This CDR3 has 14 residues. CDR3 in DNA: TGCAGTGCTAGAAGAGGGGGGAGCCTCTACGAGCAGTACTTC. Translating it yields CSARRGGSLYEQYF.